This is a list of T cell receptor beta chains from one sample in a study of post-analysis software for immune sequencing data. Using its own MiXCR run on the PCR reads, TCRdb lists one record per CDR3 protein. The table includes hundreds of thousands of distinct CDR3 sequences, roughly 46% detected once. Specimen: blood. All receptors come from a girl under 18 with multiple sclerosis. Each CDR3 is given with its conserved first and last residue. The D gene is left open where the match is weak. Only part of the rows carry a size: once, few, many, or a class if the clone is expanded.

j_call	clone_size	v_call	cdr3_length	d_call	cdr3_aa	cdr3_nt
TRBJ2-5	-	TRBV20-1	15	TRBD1	CSARDPDRGRYEQYF	TGCAGTGCTAGAGATCCGGACAGGGGGCGCTACGAACAGTACTTC
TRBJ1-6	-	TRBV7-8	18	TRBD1	CASSLNRQGWTYNSPLHF	TGTGCCAGCAGCTTGAATCGACAGGGTTGGACCTATAATTCACCCCTCCACTTT
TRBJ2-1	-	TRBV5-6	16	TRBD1	CASSTRDRGPDNEQFF	TGTGCCAGCAGCACAAGGGACAGGGGGCCCGACAATGAGCAGTTCTTC
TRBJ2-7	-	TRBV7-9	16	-	CASSPSHQRPHYEQYF	TGTGCCAGCAGCCCTAGCCACCAGAGGCCCCACTACGAGCAGTACTTC
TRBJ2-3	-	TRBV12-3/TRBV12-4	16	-	CASSLPREGGPDTQYF	TGTGCCAGCAGTTTACCTCGCGAAGGAGGCCCAGATACGCAGTATTTT
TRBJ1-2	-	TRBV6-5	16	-	CASSTHRERANYGYTF	TGTGCCAGCAGTACCCACAGGGAGAGGGCTAACTATGGCTACACCTTC
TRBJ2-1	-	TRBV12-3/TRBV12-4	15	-	CASSPTPVSYNEQFF	TGTGCCAGCAGCCCGACGCCAGTTTCCTACAATGAGCAGTTCTTC
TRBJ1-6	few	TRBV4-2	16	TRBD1	CASSQASGQGNSPLHF	TGTGCCAGCAGCCAAGCGTCGGGACAGGGTAATTCACCCCTCCACTTT
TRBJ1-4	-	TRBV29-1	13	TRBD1	CSVERDSNEKLFF	TGCAGCGTTGAACGGGACAGTAATGAAAAACTGTTTTTT
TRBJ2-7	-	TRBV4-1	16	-	CASSQDLRYAYVEQYF	TGCGCCAGCAGCCAAGATCTACGGTACGCCTATGTCGAGCAGTACTTC
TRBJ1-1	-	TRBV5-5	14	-	CASSLEGRRLWAFF	TGTGCCAGCAGCTTGGAGGGGCGTCGGTTGTGGGCTTTCTTT
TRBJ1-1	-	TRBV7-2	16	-	CASSLEVLGTNTEAFF	TGTGCCAGCAGCTTAGAGGTATTAGGGACGAACACTGAAGCTTTCTTT
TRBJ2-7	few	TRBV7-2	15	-	CASSFTAGSSYEQYF	TGTGCCAGCAGCTTCACCGCAGGGAGCTCCTACGAGCAGTACTTC
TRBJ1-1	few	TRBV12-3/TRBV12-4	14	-	CASRAGQMNTEAFF	TGTGCCAGCAGGGCGGGACAAATGAACACTGAAGCTTTCTTT
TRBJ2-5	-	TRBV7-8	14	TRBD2	CASSFLAGEETQYF	TGTGCCAGCAGCTTTCTAGCGGGGGAGGAGACCCAGTACTTC
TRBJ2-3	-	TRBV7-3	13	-	CASSLTAPGTQYF	TGTGCCAGCAGCTTAACGGCTCCTGGTACGCAGTATTTT
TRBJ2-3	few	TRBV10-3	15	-	CAISVTVRDTDTQYF	TGTGCCATCAGTGTGACGGTTAGAGACACAGATACGCAGTATTTT
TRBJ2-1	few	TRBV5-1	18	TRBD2	CASSSAPGLAASYNEQFF	TGCGCCAGCAGCTCGGCCCCGGGACTAGCGGCCTCCTACAATGAGCAGTTCTTC
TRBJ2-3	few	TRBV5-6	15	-	CASSLVGDRTDTQYF	TGTGCCAGCAGCTTGGTTGGGGACCGCACAGATACGCAGTATTTT
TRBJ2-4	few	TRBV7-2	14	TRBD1	CASSLAGTEGIQYF	TGTGCCAGCAGCTTAGCGGGGACAGAAGGGATTCAGTACTTC
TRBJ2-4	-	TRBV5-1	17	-	CASSRPGAPGAKNIQYF	TGCGCCAGCAGCAGGCCTGGGGCCCCTGGGGCCAAAAACATTCAGTACTTC
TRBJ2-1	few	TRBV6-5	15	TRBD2	CASSYASGTNNEQFF	TGTGCCAGCAGTTACGCTTCCGGGACTAACAATGAGCAGTTCTTC
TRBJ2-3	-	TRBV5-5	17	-	CASSIGLGGGFTDTQYF	TGTGCCAGCAGCATCGGACTGGGGGGTGGGTTCACAGATACGCAGTATTTT
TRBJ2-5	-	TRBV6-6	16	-	CASSLPKRYGGETQYF	TGTGCCAGCAGCCTACCCAAGAGATACGGGGGAGAGACCCAGTACTTC
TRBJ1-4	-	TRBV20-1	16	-	CSARAKGSATNEKLFF	TGCAGTGCTAGAGCTAAGGGCTCGGCAACTAATGAAAAACTGTTTTTT
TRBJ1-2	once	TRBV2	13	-	CASSAGAAAGYTF	TGTGCCAGCAGCGCGGGGGCTGCGGCTGGCTACACCTTC
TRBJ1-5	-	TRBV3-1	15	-	CASGQAVGGNQPQHF	TGTGCCAGCGGCCAAGCGGTCGGTGGCAATCAGCCCCAGCATTTT
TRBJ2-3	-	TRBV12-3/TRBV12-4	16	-	CASSRGTLATADTQYF	TGTGCCAGCAGCCGAGGGACTCTGGCGACCGCAGATACGCAGTATTTT
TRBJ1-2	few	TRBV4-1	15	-	CASSQDWASDYGYTF	TGCGCCAGCAGCCAAGATTGGGCGTCTGACTATGGCTACACCTTC
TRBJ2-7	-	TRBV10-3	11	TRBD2	CATGTTYEQYF	TGTGCCACGGGGACTACCTACGAGCAGTACTTC
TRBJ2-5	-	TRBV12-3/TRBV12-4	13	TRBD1	CASRITGAETQYF	TGTGCCAGCAGGATAACAGGGGCCGAGACCCAGTACTTC
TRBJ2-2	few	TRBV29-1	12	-	CSVGGGAGELFF	TGCAGCGTTGGAGGGGGGGCCGGGGAGCTGTTTTTT
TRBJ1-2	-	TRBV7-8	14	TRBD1	CASSPRTGGIGYTF	TGTGCCAGCAGCCCGCGGACAGGGGGCATAGGCTACACCTTC
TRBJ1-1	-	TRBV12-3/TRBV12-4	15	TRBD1	CASSRTTGGDPEAFF	TGTGCCAGCAGTCGAACTACAGGGGGCGATCCTGAAGCTTTCTTT
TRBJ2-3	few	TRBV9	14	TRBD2	CASSVSGGTDTQYF	TGTGCCAGCAGCGTTAGCGGGGGCACAGATACGCAGTATTTT
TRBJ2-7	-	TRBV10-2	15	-	CASSDAIGVLGEQYF	TGCGCCAGCAGTGATGCGATAGGGGTTCTAGGCGAGCAGTACTTC
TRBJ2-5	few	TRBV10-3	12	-	CAISEGAETQYF	TGTGCCATCAGTGAGGGAGCGGAGACCCAGTACTTC
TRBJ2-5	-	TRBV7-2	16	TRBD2	CASSPGLAGAQETQYF	TGTGCCAGCAGCCCCGGTCTAGCGGGGGCCCAAGAGACCCAGTACTTC
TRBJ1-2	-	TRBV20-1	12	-	CSAPTPGRGYTF	TGCAGTGCTCCTACTCCAGGGCGCGGCTACACCTTC
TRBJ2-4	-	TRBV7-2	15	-	CASSLVGGAKNIQYF	TGTGCCAGCAGCTTAGTCGGGGGAGCCAAAAACATTCAGTACTTC
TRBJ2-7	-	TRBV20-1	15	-	CSATRKERPRVEQYF	TGCAGTGCAACCCGAAAGGAGCGCCCGAGGGTCGAGCAGTACTTC
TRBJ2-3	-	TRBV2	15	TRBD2	CASSVSGSRRDTQYF	TGTGCCAGCAGCGTCAGCGGGAGTAGGAGAGATACGCAGTATTTT
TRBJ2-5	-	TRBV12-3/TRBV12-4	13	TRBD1	CASSGDRVETQYF	TGTGCCAGCAGCGGGGACAGGGTAGAGACCCAGTACTTC
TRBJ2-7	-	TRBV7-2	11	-	CASSLGGAQYF	TGTGCCAGCAGCTTGGGGGGGGCCCAGTACTTC
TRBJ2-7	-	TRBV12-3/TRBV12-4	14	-	CASSFTGTGHEQYF	TGTGCCAGCAGTTTCACAGGGACGGGTCACGAGCAGTACTTC
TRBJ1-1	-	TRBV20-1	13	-	CSPRPGSNTEAFF	TGCAGTCCCCGACCTGGATCAAACACTGAAGCTTTCTTT
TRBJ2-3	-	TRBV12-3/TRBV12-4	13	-	CASSMRAPRTQYF	TGTGCCAGCAGTATGCGGGCCCCGAGAACGCAGTATTTT
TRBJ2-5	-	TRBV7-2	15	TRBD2	CASSSSGGRAGEQYF	TGTGCCAGCAGTTCCTCCGGCGGGCGCGCGGGGGAGCAGTACTTC
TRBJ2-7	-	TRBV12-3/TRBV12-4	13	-	CASSLAREDEQYF	TGTGCCAGCAGTTTAGCGAGAGAAGACGAGCAGTACTTC
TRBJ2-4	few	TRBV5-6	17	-	CASSLVMSGHGLFEQYF	TGTGCCAGCAGCTTGGTGATGTCGGGACACGGGCTTTTTGAGCAGTACTTC
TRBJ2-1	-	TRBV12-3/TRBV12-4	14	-	CATCDRARGNEQFF	TGTGCCACCTGTGACAGAGCTAGGGGCAATGAGCAGTTCTTC